This TCR beta chain was recovered during a study of blood T cell repertoires in COVID-19. About the research overall: The United States, Italy and Spain provided the acute and convalescent COVID-19 samples.

In terms of age and location, participants ranged from about 18 to 95 years and lived in about 25 US areas. The repertoire was sequenced with immunoSEQ multiplex PCR; TCRdb's copy has only in-frame clones and lacks some. This sample has around 190,000 clones, with approximately 90% found just once. CDR1 and CDR2 from the germline V gene are LGHDT and YNNKEL (reference sequence). This CDR3 is 16 amino acids long. The V gene lost 0 bases and the J gene lost 8 bases, with 16 bases spanning the gap. The chain recombines TRBV3-1 (or the pseudogene TRBV3-2) with TRBJ1-4; perhaps TRBD1 as D (6 bases). The source of this sequence is a woman in her thirties or forties in a cohort exposed to, infected with or recovered from COVID-19 (not recorded which). The sample comprised PBMCs or T cells enriched from blood (not recorded which). CDR3 DNA sequence: TGTGCCAGCAGCCAAGATAGTGGCGGGGGCGGCGAAAAACTGTTTTTT. The encoded protein is CASSQDSGGGGEKLFF.